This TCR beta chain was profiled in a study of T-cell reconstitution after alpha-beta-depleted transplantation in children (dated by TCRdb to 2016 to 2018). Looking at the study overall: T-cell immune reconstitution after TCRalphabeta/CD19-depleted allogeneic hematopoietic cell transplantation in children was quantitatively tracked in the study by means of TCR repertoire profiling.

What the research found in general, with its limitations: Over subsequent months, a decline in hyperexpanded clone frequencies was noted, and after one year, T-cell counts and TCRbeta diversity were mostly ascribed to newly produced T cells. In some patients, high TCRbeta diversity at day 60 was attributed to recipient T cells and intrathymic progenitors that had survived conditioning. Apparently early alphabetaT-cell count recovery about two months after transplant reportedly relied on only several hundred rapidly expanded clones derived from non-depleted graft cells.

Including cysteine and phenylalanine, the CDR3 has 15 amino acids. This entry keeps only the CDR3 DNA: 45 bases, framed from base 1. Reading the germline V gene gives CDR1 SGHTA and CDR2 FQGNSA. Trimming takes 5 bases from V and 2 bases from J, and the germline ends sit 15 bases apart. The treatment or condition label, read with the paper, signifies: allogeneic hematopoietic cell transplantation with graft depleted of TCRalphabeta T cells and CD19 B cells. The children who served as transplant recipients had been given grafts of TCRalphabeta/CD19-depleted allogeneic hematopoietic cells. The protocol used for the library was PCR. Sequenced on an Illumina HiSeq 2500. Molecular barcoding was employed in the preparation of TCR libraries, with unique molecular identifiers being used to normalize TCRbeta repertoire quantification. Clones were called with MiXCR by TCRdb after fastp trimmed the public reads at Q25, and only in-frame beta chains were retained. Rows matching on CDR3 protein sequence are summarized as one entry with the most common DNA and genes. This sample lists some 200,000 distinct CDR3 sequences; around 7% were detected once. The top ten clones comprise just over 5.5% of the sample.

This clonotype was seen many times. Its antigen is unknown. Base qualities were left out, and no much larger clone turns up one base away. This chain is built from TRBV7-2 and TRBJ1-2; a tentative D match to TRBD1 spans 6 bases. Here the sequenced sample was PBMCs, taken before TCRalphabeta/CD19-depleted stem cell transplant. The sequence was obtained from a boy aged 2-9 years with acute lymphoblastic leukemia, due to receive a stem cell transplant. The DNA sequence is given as TGTGCCAGCAGCCGAGAGAAAGGACAGAACTATGGCTACACCTTC. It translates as CASSREKGQNYGYTF.